This entry concerns a single T cell receptor (beta chain). This entry is derived from a study of Ad26.COV2.S vaccination and SARS-CoV-2 variants. The assay was immunoSEQ multiplex PCR, and TCRdb's table has in-frame clones only and misses some. This table has under 400,000 clones, roughly 91% appearing once. Regarding treatment: about 20 received Ad26.COV2.S at low or high dose, single or two shots; about 5 received placebo; per-sample allocation not given. On day 63 after the first injection, vaccine and placebo recipients gave samples. The sequences come from peripheral blood, collected in a trial of Ad26.COV2.S vaccine versus placebo. This receptor was taken from a person between 18 and 59 years old who received the Ad26.COV2.S COVID-19 vaccine or a placebo.

The CDR3 DNA follows: TGTGCCAGCTCACAATACAGGGGGCGGAATGAAAAACTGTTTTTT. Translation: CASSQYRGRNEKLFF. The rearrangement links TRBV18 to TRBJ1-4; 9 bases agree with TRBD1. V lost 4 bases and J lost 5; bases outside the gene matches: 5. Germline V lookup: CDR1 KGHSH, CDR2 LQKENI. The CDR3 covers 15 residues.